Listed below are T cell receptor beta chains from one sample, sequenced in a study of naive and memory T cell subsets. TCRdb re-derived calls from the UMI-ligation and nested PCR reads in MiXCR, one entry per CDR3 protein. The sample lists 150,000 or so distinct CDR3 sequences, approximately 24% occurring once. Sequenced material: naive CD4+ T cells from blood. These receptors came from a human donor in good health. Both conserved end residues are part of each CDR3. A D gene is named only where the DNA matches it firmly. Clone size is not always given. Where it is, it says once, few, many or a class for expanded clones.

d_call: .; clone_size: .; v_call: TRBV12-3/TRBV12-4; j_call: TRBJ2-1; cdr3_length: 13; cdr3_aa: CASSFISNNEQFF; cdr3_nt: TGTGCCAGCAGTTTTATAAGCAACAATGAGCAGTTCTTC
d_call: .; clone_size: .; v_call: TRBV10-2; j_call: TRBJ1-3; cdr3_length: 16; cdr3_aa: CATNKGRFNSGNTIYF; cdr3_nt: TGCGCCACCAACAAGGGCCGATTTAACTCTGGAAACACCATATATTTT
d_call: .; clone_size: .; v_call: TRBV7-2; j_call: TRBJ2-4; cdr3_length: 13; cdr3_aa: CASSLALEGLGYF; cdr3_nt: TGTGCCAGCAGCTTAGCCCTAGAGGGGTTGGGGTACTTC
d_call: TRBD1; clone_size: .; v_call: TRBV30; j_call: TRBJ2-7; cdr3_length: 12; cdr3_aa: CAWSTGAYEQYF; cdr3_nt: TGTGCCTGGAGTACAGGGGCCTACGAGCAGTACTTC
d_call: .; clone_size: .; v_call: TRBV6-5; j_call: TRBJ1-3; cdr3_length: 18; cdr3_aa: CASKGPQGLPATGNTVYF; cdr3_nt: TGTGCCAGCAAGGGACCCCAGGGCTTACCGGCCACTGGAAACACCGTATATTTT
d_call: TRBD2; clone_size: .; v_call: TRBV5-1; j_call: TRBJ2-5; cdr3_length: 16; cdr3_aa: CASSLPGLAGGETQYF; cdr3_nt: TGCGCCAGCAGCTTACCGGGACTAGCGGGAGGAGAGACCCAGTACTTC
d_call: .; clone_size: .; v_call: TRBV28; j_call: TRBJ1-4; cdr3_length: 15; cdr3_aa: CASSLWVATNEKLFF; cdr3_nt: TGTGCCAGCAGTTTATGGGTTGCAACTAATGAAAAACTGTTTTTT
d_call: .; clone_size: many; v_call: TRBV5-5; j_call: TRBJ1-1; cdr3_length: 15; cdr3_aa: CASSLVGGLNTEAFF; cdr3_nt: TGTGCCAGCAGCTTGGTAGGTGGATTGAACACTGAAGCTTTCTTT
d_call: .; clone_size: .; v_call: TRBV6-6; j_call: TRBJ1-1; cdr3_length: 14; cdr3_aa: CASSLKALNTEAFF; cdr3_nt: TGTGCCAGCAGTTTGAAGGCTTTGAACACTGAAGCTTTCTTT
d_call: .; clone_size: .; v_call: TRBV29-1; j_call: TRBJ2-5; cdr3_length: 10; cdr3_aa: CSGKLETQYF; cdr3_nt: TGCAGCGGGAAGCTGGAGACCCAGTACTTC
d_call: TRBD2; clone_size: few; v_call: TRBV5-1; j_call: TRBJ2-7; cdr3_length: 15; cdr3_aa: CASSPSGRWPYEQYF; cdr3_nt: TGCGCCAGCAGCCCTAGCGGGAGATGGCCCTACGAGCAGTACTTC
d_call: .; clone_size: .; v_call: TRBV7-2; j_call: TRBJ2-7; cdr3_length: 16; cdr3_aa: CASSLDSQVPTYEQYF; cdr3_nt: TGTGCCAGCAGCTTAGATTCACAGGTCCCCACGTACGAGCAGTACTTC
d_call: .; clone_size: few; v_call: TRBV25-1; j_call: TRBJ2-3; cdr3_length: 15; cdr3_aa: CASSQGWQRTDTQYF; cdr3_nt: TGTGCCAGCAGCCAGGGGTGGCAACGCACAGATACGCAGTATTTT
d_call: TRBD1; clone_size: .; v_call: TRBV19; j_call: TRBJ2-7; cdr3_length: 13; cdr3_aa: CATQGTGIYEQYF; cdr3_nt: TGTGCCACCCAGGGGACAGGGATATACGAGCAGTACTTC
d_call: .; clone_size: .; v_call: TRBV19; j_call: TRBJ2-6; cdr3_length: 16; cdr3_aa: CASSLHQGTGANVLTF; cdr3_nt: TGTGCCAGTAGCCTCCACCAGGGTACTGGGGCCAACGTCCTGACTTTC
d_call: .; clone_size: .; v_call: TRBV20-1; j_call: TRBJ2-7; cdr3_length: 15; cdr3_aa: CSAREPGRGPYEQYF; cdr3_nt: TGCAGTGCTAGAGAACCCGGTCGCGGCCCCTACGAGCAGTACTTC
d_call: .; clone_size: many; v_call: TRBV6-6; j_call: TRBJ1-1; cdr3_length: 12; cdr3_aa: CASSYLSAEAFF; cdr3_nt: TGTGCCAGCAGTTACTTATCAGCAGAAGCTTTCTTT
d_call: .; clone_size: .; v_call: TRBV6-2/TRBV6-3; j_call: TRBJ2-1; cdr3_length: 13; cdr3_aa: CASSPGTASEQFF; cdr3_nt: TGTGCCAGCAGTCCCGGGACTGCCAGTGAGCAGTTCTTC
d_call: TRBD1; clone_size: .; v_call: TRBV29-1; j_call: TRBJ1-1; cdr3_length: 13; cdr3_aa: CSVGKQGVSEAFF; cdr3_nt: TGCAGCGTTGGAAAACAGGGGGTCTCTGAAGCTTTCTTT
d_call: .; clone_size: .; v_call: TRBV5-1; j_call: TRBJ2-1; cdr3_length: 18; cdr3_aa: CASSLLGRGPTTYNEQFF; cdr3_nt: TGCGCCAGCAGCTTGCTCGGTAGGGGCCCAACAACCTACAATGAGCAGTTCTTC
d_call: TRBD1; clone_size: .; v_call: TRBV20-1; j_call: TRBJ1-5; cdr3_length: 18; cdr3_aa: CSARDRWTGSLSNQPQHF; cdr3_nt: TGCAGTGCTAGAGATCGTTGGACAGGGAGCTTGAGCAATCAGCCCCAGCATTTT
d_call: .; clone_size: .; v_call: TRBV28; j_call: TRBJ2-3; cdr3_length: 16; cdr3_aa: CASSSGLRRRTDMQYF; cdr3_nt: TGTGCCAGCAGCTCCGGACTCCGAAGACGCACAGATATGCAGTATTTT
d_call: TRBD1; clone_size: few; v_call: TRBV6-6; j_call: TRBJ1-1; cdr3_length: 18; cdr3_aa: CASSYSRDRGPGGTEAFF; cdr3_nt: TGTGCCAGCAGTTACTCCCGGGACAGGGGGCCGGGTGGCACTGAAGCTTTCTTT
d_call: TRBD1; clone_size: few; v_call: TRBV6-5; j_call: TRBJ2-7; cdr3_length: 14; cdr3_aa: CASSRTGTTYEQYF; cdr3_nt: TGTGCCAGCAGTAGGACAGGGACGACCTACGAGCAGTACTTC
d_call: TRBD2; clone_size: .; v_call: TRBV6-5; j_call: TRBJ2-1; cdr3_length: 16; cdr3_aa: CASSQLAGSSYNEQFF; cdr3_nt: TGTGCCAGCAGCCAACTAGCGGGGAGCTCCTACAATGAGCAGTTCTTC
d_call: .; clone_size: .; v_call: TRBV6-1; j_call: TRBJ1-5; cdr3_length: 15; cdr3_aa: CASRISRQGNQPQHF; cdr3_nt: TGTGCCAGCAGAATATCTAGACAGGGCAATCAGCCCCAGCATTTT
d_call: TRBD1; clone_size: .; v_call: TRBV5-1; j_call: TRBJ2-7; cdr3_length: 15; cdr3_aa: CASSRTGTGTFEQYF; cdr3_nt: TGCGCCAGCAGCCGTACCGGGACAGGGACCTTCGAGCAGTACTTC
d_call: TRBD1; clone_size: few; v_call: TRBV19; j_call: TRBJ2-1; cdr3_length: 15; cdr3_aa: CASSTTGIYYNEQFF; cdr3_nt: TGTGCCAGTAGTACGACAGGGATTTACTACAATGAGCAGTTCTTC
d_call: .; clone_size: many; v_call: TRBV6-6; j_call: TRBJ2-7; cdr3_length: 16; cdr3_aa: CASSWRRDRKNYEQYF; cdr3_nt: TGTGCCAGCAGTTGGCGGAGGGACAGAAAAAACTACGAGCAGTACTTC
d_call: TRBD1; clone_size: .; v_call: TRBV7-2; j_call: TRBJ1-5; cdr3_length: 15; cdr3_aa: CASSAGGGGNQPQHF; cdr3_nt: TGTGCCAGCAGCGCAGGGGGGGGTGGCAATCAGCCCCAGCATTTT
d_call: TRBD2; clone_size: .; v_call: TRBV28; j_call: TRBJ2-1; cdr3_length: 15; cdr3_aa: CASSVGLAENNEQFF; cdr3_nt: TGTGCCAGCAGTGTCGGACTAGCGGAAAACAATGAGCAGTTCTTC
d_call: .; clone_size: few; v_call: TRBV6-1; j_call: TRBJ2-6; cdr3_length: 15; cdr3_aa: CASSESGTGANVLTF; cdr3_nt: TGTGCCAGCAGTGAATCTGGGACAGGGGCCAACGTCCTGACTTTC
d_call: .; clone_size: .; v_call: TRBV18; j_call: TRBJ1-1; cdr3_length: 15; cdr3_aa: CASSPPGVMNTEAFF; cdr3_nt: TGTGCCAGCTCACCACCAGGGGTTATGAACACTGAAGCTTTCTTT
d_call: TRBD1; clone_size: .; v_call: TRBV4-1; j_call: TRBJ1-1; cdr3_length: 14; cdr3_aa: CASRLRQGKTEAFF; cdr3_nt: TGCGCCAGCAGACTCAGACAGGGGAAGACTGAAGCTTTCTTT
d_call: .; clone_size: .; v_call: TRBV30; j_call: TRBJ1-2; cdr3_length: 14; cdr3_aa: CAWSVRQAGYGYTF; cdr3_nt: TGTGCCTGGAGTGTAAGGCAGGCAGGCTATGGCTACACCTTC
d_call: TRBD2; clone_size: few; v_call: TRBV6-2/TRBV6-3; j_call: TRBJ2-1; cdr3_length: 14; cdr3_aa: CASSFGLAYNEQFF; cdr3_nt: TGTGCCAGCAGTTTCGGACTAGCCTACAATGAGCAGTTCTTC
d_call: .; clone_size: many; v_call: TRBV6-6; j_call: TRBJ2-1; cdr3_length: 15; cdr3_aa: CASSHGQSSYNEQFF; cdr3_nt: TGTGCCAGCAGTCACGGACAGAGCTCCTACAATGAGCAGTTCTTC